A selection of T cell receptor beta chains follows, all from one sample in a study of cytomegalovirus exposure and HLA in healthy donors. Data came from immunoSEQ multiplex PCR; TCRdb stores just in-frame clones and leaves some out. The table lists around 130,000 clones, 81% of them singletons, with less than 0.75% in the top ten. Sequencing was done on a sample of PBMCs. These receptors were obtained from a man in his late teens or twenties in good health and CMV-seronegative. Each CDR3 is given with its conserved first and last residue. D genes are given only for firm matches. Expanded clones get a size class; other rows say once, few or many, or leave the size out.

cdr3_aa: CASSELDSTLVTEAFF
cdr3_nt: TGTGCCAGCAGTGAATTAGACAGCACCTTGGTCACTGAAGCTTTCTTT
j_call: TRBJ1-1
clone_size: .
d_call: .
v_call: TRBV25-1

cdr3_aa: CASSDRSRGQSGANVLTF
cdr3_nt: TGTGCCAGCAGCGACCGAAGCAGGGGGCAGTCTGGGGCCAACGTCCTGACTTTC
j_call: TRBJ2-6
clone_size: .
d_call: TRBD1
v_call: TRBV7-6

cdr3_aa: CASSLTAVAGNNEQFF
cdr3_nt: TGCGCCAGCAGCTTGACGGCGGTAGCGGGGAACAATGAGCAGTTCTTC
j_call: TRBJ2-1
clone_size: .
d_call: TRBD2
v_call: TRBV5-1

cdr3_aa: CASSPPGQIEQFF
cdr3_nt: TGTGCCAGCAGCCCCCCCGGACAAATAGAGCAGTTCTTC
j_call: TRBJ2-1
clone_size: .
d_call: .
v_call: TRBV7-2

cdr3_aa: CASSRIQGYEQYF
cdr3_nt: TGTGCCAGCAGTCGGATACAGGGCTACGAGCAGTACTTC
j_call: TRBJ2-7
clone_size: once
d_call: .
v_call: TRBV27

cdr3_aa: CASSSSRHNTEAFF
cdr3_nt: TGTGCCAGCAGTTCCTCGCGGCATAACACTGAAGCTTTCTTT
j_call: TRBJ1-1
clone_size: .
d_call: .
v_call: TRBV2

cdr3_aa: CASSFGRTGEKLFF
cdr3_nt: TGTGCCAGCAGCTTCGGGAGGACCGGGGAAAAACTGTTTTTT
j_call: TRBJ1-4
clone_size: .
d_call: .
v_call: TRBV5-6

cdr3_aa: CASSVGREAFF
cdr3_nt: TGTGCCAGTAGCGTCGGCAGGGAAGCTTTCTTT
j_call: TRBJ1-1
clone_size: few
d_call: .
v_call: TRBV19

cdr3_aa: CASSGNRGRTGELFF
cdr3_nt: TGTGCCAGCAGCGGGAACAGGGGGCGAACCGGGGAGCTGTTTTTT
j_call: TRBJ2-2
clone_size: .
d_call: TRBD1
v_call: TRBV7-9

cdr3_aa: CASRQGGQPQHF
cdr3_nt: TGTGCCAGTCGGCAGGGGGGCCAGCCCCAGCATTTT
j_call: TRBJ1-5
clone_size: .
d_call: TRBD1
v_call: TRBV6-5

cdr3_aa: CASSQDRDRTEAFF
cdr3_nt: TGCGCCAGCAGCCAAGACAGGGATCGCACTGAAGCTTTCTTT
j_call: TRBJ1-1
clone_size: few
d_call: .
v_call: TRBV4-3

cdr3_aa: CASSPSGTIYGYTF
cdr3_nt: TGTGCCAGCAGCCCGTCTGGGACTATATATGGCTACACCTTC
j_call: TRBJ1-2
clone_size: once
d_call: .
v_call: TRBV27

cdr3_aa: CASSPIAGIEETQYF
cdr3_nt: TGTGCCAGCTCACCGATAGCGGGGATAGAAGAGACCCAGTACTTC
j_call: TRBJ2-5
clone_size: .
d_call: TRBD2
v_call: TRBV18

cdr3_aa: CASRPTYGTGYEQYF
cdr3_nt: TGTGCCAGCAGACCCACCTATGGGACAGGGTACGAGCAGTACTTC
j_call: TRBJ2-7
clone_size: .
d_call: TRBD1
v_call: TRBV28

cdr3_aa: CASSPGLAGYEQFF
cdr3_nt: TGCGCCAGCAGCCCGGGACTAGCGGGCTATGAGCAGTTCTTC
j_call: TRBJ2-1
clone_size: .
d_call: TRBD2
v_call: TRBV5-1

cdr3_aa: CATKTSGGVIEQFF
cdr3_nt: TGTGCCACTAAAACTAGCGGGGGGGTCATTGAGCAGTTCTTC
j_call: TRBJ2-1
clone_size: .
d_call: TRBD2
v_call: TRBV11-2

cdr3_aa: CASRDGTSGPNEKLFF
cdr3_nt: TGTGCCAGCAGAGATGGGACATCCGGCCCTAATGAAAAACTGTTTTTT
j_call: TRBJ1-4
clone_size: .
d_call: .
v_call: TRBV2

cdr3_aa: CASSPFRTASSYEQYF
cdr3_nt: TGCGCCAGCAGCCCTTTTCGGACAGCTAGCTCCTACGAGCAGTACTTC
j_call: TRBJ2-7
clone_size: .
d_call: .
v_call: TRBV5-1

cdr3_aa: CASSQAAGDTGELFF
cdr3_nt: TGTGCCAGCAGCCAAGCAGCGGGGGACACCGGGGAGCTGTTTTTT
j_call: TRBJ2-2
clone_size: .
d_call: TRBD2
v_call: TRBV4-2

cdr3_aa: CASSANRGGGAFF
cdr3_nt: TGTGCCAGCAGTGCAAACAGGGGTGGGGGGGCTTTCTTT
j_call: TRBJ1-1
clone_size: .
d_call: TRBD1
v_call: TRBV6-6

cdr3_aa: CAWSAGTLNQPQHF
cdr3_nt: TGTGCCTGGAGTGCCGGGACACTCAATCAGCCCCAGCATTTT
j_call: TRBJ1-5
clone_size: few
d_call: .
v_call: TRBV30

cdr3_aa: CASSARGADTGELFF
cdr3_nt: TGTGCCAGCAGTGCTCGGGGGGCAGACACCGGGGAGCTGTTTTTT
j_call: TRBJ2-2
clone_size: .
d_call: .
v_call: TRBV9

cdr3_aa: CASRMSRGQETQYF
cdr3_nt: TGTGCCAGCAGGATGTCTAGGGGCCAAGAGACCCAGTACTTC
j_call: TRBJ2-5
clone_size: few
d_call: .
v_call: TRBV7-9

cdr3_aa: CASLSRTYGYTF
cdr3_nt: TGTGCCAGCCTAAGTAGAACCTATGGCTACACCTTC
j_call: TRBJ1-2
clone_size: .
d_call: .
v_call: TRBV19

cdr3_aa: CASSSQGTEAFF
cdr3_nt: TGTGCCAGCAGCTCCCAGGGGACTGAAGCTTTCTTT
j_call: TRBJ1-1
clone_size: .
d_call: .
v_call: TRBV7-9

cdr3_aa: CASSLVGDRRETQYF
cdr3_nt: TGTGCCAGCAGCTTAGTAGGGGATAGGCGAGAGACCCAGTACTTC
j_call: TRBJ2-5
clone_size: .
d_call: .
v_call: TRBV7-2

cdr3_aa: CASSEGSDYGYTF
cdr3_nt: TGTGCCAGCAGTGAAGGGAGCGACTATGGCTACACCTTC
j_call: TRBJ1-2
clone_size: .
d_call: .
v_call: TRBV6-1

cdr3_aa: CASSDWGQPNEKLFF
cdr3_nt: TGCGCCAGCAGTGATTGGGGGCAACCTAATGAAAAACTGTTTTTT
j_call: TRBJ1-4
clone_size: .
d_call: .
v_call: TRBV10-2

cdr3_aa: CASSVNFAGAGGYTF
cdr3_nt: TGTGCCAGCAGCGTAAATTTTGCAGGGGCGGGCGGCTACACCTTC
j_call: TRBJ1-2
clone_size: .
d_call: .
v_call: TRBV9

cdr3_aa: CASSPGGEAVYTF
cdr3_nt: TGCGCCAGCAGCCCCGGAGGGGAGGCAGTCTACACCTTC
j_call: TRBJ1-2
clone_size: .
d_call: .
v_call: TRBV5-1

cdr3_aa: CASSSLGGETQYF
cdr3_nt: TGTGCCAGTAGTTCCCTGGGGGGAGAGACCCAGTACTTC
j_call: TRBJ2-5
clone_size: once
d_call: .
v_call: TRBV19

cdr3_aa: CASSSGLLNTEAFF
cdr3_nt: TGTGCCAGCAGTTCGGGACTTCTGAACACTGAAGCTTTCTTT
j_call: TRBJ1-1
clone_size: few
d_call: .
v_call: TRBV6-1

cdr3_aa: CASSQSRGGLYEQYF
cdr3_nt: TGTGCCAGCAGCCAAAGCCGGGGGGGACTCTACGAGCAGTACTTC
j_call: TRBJ2-7
clone_size: .
d_call: TRBD2
v_call: TRBV7-2

cdr3_aa: CASNGGLGGTEAFF
cdr3_nt: TGCGCCAGCAATGGGGGACTAGGAGGCACTGAAGCTTTCTTT
j_call: TRBJ1-1
clone_size: .
d_call: .
v_call: TRBV10-2

cdr3_aa: CASSQERNGQRAYGYTF
cdr3_nt: TGCGCCAGCAGCCAAGAACGTAACGGACAGAGAGCTTATGGCTACACCTTC
j_call: TRBJ1-2
clone_size: .
d_call: .
v_call: TRBV4-3

cdr3_aa: CASSKQVSF
cdr3_nt: TGTGCCAGCAGTAAACAGGTTTCCTTC
j_call: TRBJ1-2
clone_size: .
d_call: .
v_call: TRBV2

cdr3_aa: CASSTVPGEAFF
cdr3_nt: TGCGCCAGCAGCACGGTACCGGGGGAAGCTTTCTTT
j_call: TRBJ1-1
clone_size: .
d_call: .
v_call: TRBV5-1

cdr3_aa: CAIRTGQGNEQYF
cdr3_nt: TGTGCCATCAGAACGGGACAGGGGAACGAGCAGTACTTC
j_call: TRBJ2-7
clone_size: .
d_call: TRBD1
v_call: TRBV10-3

cdr3_aa: CASSYGGSNQPQHF
cdr3_nt: TGTGCCAGCAGCTATGGGGGGAGCAATCAGCCCCAGCATTTT
j_call: TRBJ1-5
clone_size: .
d_call: .
v_call: TRBV5-6

cdr3_aa: CASSIGTGSYEQYF
cdr3_nt: TGTGCCAGTAGTATCGGGACAGGGTCCTACGAGCAGTACTTC
j_call: TRBJ2-7
clone_size: .
d_call: TRBD1
v_call: TRBV19

cdr3_aa: CATTIWAGEMSDGYTF
cdr3_nt: TGTGCCACTACAATATGGGCAGGTGAAATGAGTGATGGCTACACCTTC
j_call: TRBJ1-2
clone_size: .
d_call: .
v_call: TRBV19

cdr3_aa: CASTLAQGRNEQFF
cdr3_nt: TGTGCCAGCACCTTGGCTCAGGGGCGGAATGAGCAGTTCTTC
j_call: TRBJ2-1
clone_size: .
d_call: .
v_call: TRBV27

cdr3_aa: CASSSTVNTEAFF
cdr3_nt: TGTGCCAGCAGTTCGACAGTGAACACTGAAGCTTTCTTT
j_call: TRBJ1-1
clone_size: few
d_call: .
v_call: TRBV27

cdr3_aa: CATSPSGPGGRYGYTF
cdr3_nt: TGTGCCACCAGCCCAAGTGGTCCAGGGGGCAGGTATGGCTACACCTTC
j_call: TRBJ1-2
clone_size: once
d_call: TRBD1
v_call: TRBV15

cdr3_aa: CASSLQGNYGYTF
cdr3_nt: TGCGCCAGCAGCTTACAGGGAAACTATGGCTACACCTTC
j_call: TRBJ1-2
clone_size: .
d_call: .
v_call: TRBV5-1

cdr3_aa: CASSAYLGDSYNEQFF
cdr3_nt: TGTGCCAGCAGTGCCTATCTGGGAGACTCCTACAATGAGCAGTTCTTC
j_call: TRBJ2-1
clone_size: .
d_call: .
v_call: TRBV6-1

cdr3_aa: CASSPRGTAVFYGYTF
cdr3_nt: TGTGCCAGCAGCCCAAGAGGGACAGCCGTCTTCTATGGCTACACCTTC
j_call: TRBJ1-2
clone_size: .
d_call: TRBD1
v_call: TRBV7-9

cdr3_aa: CASSGRDHRFVYTF
cdr3_nt: TGTGCCAGCAGTGGAAGGGATCACAGGTTCGTCTACACCTTC
j_call: TRBJ1-2
clone_size: once
d_call: .
v_call: TRBV6-1

cdr3_aa: CATPETETGERRRNTIYF
cdr3_nt: TGTGCCACCCCGGAGACAGAGACAGGGGAAAGGAGAAGAAACACCATATATTTT
j_call: TRBJ1-3
clone_size: .
d_call: TRBD1
v_call: TRBV2